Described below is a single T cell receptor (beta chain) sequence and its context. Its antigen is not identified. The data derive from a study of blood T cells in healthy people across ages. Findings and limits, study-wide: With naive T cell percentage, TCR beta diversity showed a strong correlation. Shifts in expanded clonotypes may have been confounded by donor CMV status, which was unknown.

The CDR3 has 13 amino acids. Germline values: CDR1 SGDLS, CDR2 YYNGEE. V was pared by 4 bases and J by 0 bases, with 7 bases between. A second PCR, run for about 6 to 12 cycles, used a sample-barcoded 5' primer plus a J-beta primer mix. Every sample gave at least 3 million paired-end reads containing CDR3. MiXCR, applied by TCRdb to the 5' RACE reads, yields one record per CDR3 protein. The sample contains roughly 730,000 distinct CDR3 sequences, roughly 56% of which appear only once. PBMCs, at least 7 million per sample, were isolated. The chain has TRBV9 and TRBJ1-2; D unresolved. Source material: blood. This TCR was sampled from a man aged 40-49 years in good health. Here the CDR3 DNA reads TGTGCCAGCAGCCTACCTACTAACTATGGCTACACCTTC. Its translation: CASSLPTNYGYTF.